The 23 T cell receptor beta chains below come from one sample, sequenced in a study of blood T cell repertoires in COVID-19. The method was immunoSEQ multiplex PCR; TCRdb's version includes in-frame clones alone and lacks a portion of them. Found here are 130,000 or so clones, 84% of them singletons; the top ten hold 12%. Sequencing input: peripheral blood. These TCRs come from a woman in her sixties with acute or convalescent COVID-19.

V usage is TRBV24-1 and J usage is TRBJ1-2, with D possibly TRBD1 on 6 matching bases. The CDR3 extends over 12 amino acids. The germline V and J ends were trimmed by 6 bases and 5 bases, with 9 bases remaining between them. Germline-derived CDR1 and CDR2 are KGHDR and SFDVKD. Here the CDR3 reads CATSQQGYGYTF. Written as DNA, the CDR3 is TGTGCCACCAGTCAACAGGGTTATGGCTACACCTTC.

This clone was observed a single time. V and J are TRBV7-8 and TRBJ2-7; no clear D gene. The CDR3 loop spans 12 amino acids. CDR1 and CDR2 from the germline V gene are SGHVS and FQNEAQ. The V end was cut by 6 bases, the J end by 2 bases, with 8 bases between. This CDR3 reads CASSPTAYEQYF. CDR3 bases: TGTGCCAGCAGTCCTACAGCCTACGAGCAGTACTTC.

The rearrangement links TRBV15 to TRBJ1-2; TRBD1 is a possible D gene (5 bases). The V and J ends lost 1 base and 2 bases respectively, with 11 bases between them. Germline V gene sequence: CDR1 LNHNV, CDR2 YYDKDF (reference sequence). The CDR3 is 15 amino acids. Here the CDR3 DNA reads TGTGCCACCAGCAGAGTGGGGGGGATCAACTATGGCTACACCTTC. It encodes CATSRVGGINYGYTF.

Here the CDR3 DNA reads TGTGCCAGCAGTGCCGGGACAGGGAATCGTGATATAAGCAATCAGCCCCAGCATTTT. Residues: CASSAGTGNRDISNQPQHF. The genes are TRBV6-1 and TRBJ1-5; 9 bases are a match to TRBD1. V shed 4 bases and J 1 base; nucleotides not matched to a gene: 14. The CDR3 is made up of 19 amino acids. Per germline, CDR1 MNHNS and CDR2 SASEGT.

V and J are TRBV3-1 (or the pseudogene TRBV3-2) and TRBJ1-6, with 9 bases lining up with TRBD1. V gave up 4 bases and J gave up 8 bases; unmatched junction bases: 3. The CDR3 consists of 14 residues. From germline, CDR1 is LGHDT and CDR2 YNNKEL (reference sequence). The CDR3 is CASSPRTGDSPLHF. The CDR3 DNA is TGTGCCAGCAGCCCTCGGACAGGGGATTCACCCCTCCACTTT.

The chain links TRBV4-1 to TRBJ1-1; D remains ambiguous. The germline V gene encodes CDR1 MGHRA and CDR2 YSYEKL. The CDR3 is 14 residues long. V lost 6 bases and J 0 bases, leaving 11 bases between the germline ends. CDR3 nucleotide sequence: TGCGCCAGCAGGCGGGTCCCTTTGAACACTGAAGCTTTCTTT. The encoded protein is CASRRVPLNTEAFF.

In this sample, this clone turned up once. The chain combines TRBV28 with TRBJ1-1; D perhaps matches TRBD1 (6 bases). CDR1 is MDHEN and CDR2 is SYDVKM in the germline V gene. CDR3 length equals 14 residues. Trimming pared 11 bases from V and 1 base from J, leaving 17 bases between. The CDR3 sequence: CAAEGEGWNTEAFF. CDR3 nucleotides: TGTGCCGCAGAGGGGGAGGGGTGGAACACTGAAGCTTTCTTT. Filled out from reference TRBV28 and TRBJ1-1, the complete variable domain reads DVKVTQSSRYLVKRTGEKVFLECVQDMDHENMFWYRQDPGLGLRLIYFSYDVKMKEKGDIPEGYSVSREKKERFSLILESASTNQTSMYLCAAEGEGWNTEAFFGQGTRLTVV.

The chain has TRBV5-1 and TRBJ1-2; TRBD1 aligns across 12 bases. J lost 6 bases, V lost 4 bases, and 4 bases had no gene match. CDR3 length: 14 amino acids. Germline V CDR1 and CDR2: SGHRS, YFSETQ. Here the CDR3 reads CASSQGTGGHGYTF. CDR3 DNA: TGCGCCAGCAGCCAGGGGACAGGGGGCCATGGCTACACCTTC.

The chain has TRBV5-4 and TRBJ2-7, with D maybe TRBD1 (6 bases). Trimming removed 4 bases from V and 1 base from J, with 15 bases in between. Germline CDR1 is SGHNT and CDR2 is YYREEE (reference sequence). This CDR3 has 15 residues. CDR3: CASSPGTGTSYEQYF. CDR3 coding DNA: TGTGCCAGCAGCCCCGGAACGGGGACATCCTACGAGCAGTACTTC.

The V and J genes are TRBV6-5 and TRBJ2-2; D ambiguous. The CDR3 has 13 residues. CDR1 and CDR2 from the germline V gene are MNHEY and SVGAGI. The ends were cut back, 6 bases at V and 4 bases at J, with 9 bases in the middle. Written as DNA, the CDR3 is TGTGCCAGCAGGCGACAAGGCACCGGGGAGCTGTTTTTT. Its translation is CASRRQGTGELFF.

The CDR3 nucleotides read TGTGCCAGCAGTGAAGCGAGCGGGGCAGGTAATTCACCCCTCCACTTT. This sequence encodes CASSEASGAGNSPLHF. This sequence joins TRBV6-1 and TRBJ1-6; D is perhaps TRBD1 (5 bases). V was cut by 0 bases and J by 6 bases, with 12 bases left in between. Looked up from germline, CDR1 is MNHNS and CDR2 is SASEGT. The CDR3 spans 16 residues.

The chain carries TRBV5-1 and TRBJ1-2; the match to TRBD1 covers 7 bases. This CDR3 region has 13 residues. V shed 4 bases and J 3 bases; nucleotides not matched to a gene: 3. Germline values: CDR1 SGHRS, CDR2 YFSETQ. In DNA, the CDR3 is TGCGCCAGCAGCCGGGACAGAGACTATGGCTACACCTTC. This translates into CASSRDRDYGYTF.

CDR3 DNA sequence: TGTGCCAGTAGTAAGTCGTCAGGCGCGAACACCGGGGAGCTGTTTTTT. Protein sequence: CASSKSSGANTGELFF. The gene calls are TRBV19 and TRBJ2-2; D uncertain. The CDR3 has 16 amino acids. Trimming pared 4 bases from V and 0 bases from J, leaving 12 bases between. Germline V gives CDR1 LNHDA, CDR2 SQIVND (reference sequence).

The V call is TRBV10-1, the J call TRBJ2-2; D possibly corresponds to TRBD2 (5 bases). The CDR3 totals 14 residues. CDR1 and CDR2 (germline): WNHNN, SYGVQD (reference sequence). V was trimmed by 6 bases and J by 4 bases, leaving 12 bases between them. The CDR3 coding sequence is TGCGCCAGCAGGGCGGGCGGAAGCACCGGGGAGCTGTTTTTT. Amino acid sequence: CASRAGGSTGELFF.

The chain couples TRBV5-1 to TRBJ1-1; D might be TRBD1 (5 bases). This CDR3 is 17 amino acids long. V was clipped by 2 bases and J by 1 base, with 18 bases between them. Germline CDR1 reads SGHRS; CDR2 reads YFSETQ. The CDR3 spells CASSFGATGTWNTEAFF. CDR3 in DNA: TGCGCCAGCAGCTTTGGCGCGACCGGGACTTGGAACACTGAAGCTTTCTTT.

The rearrangement uses TRBV5-5 and TRBJ1-2; D ambiguous. The V gene's germline CDR1 is SGHKS and CDR2 YYEKEE (reference sequence). The germline V and J ends were trimmed by 0 bases and 0 bases, with 9 bases remaining between them. The length of the CDR3 is 15 residues. The CDR3 reads CASSLVTHTNYGYTF. The DNA for the CDR3 is TGTGCCAGCAGCTTGGTTACACATACTAACTATGGCTACACCTTC.

This sequence joins TRBV19 and TRBJ1-1; D remains ambiguous. V dropped 7 bases and J dropped 0 bases, with 9 bases sitting between them. This CDR3 comprises 13 residues. Per the germline V gene, CDR1 is LNHDA and CDR2 is SQIVND (reference sequence). The CDR3 DNA reads as TGTGCCAGTACTCCTTACATGAACACTGAAGCTTTCTTT. This sequence encodes CASTPYMNTEAFF.

This sequence joins TRBV12-5 and TRBJ2-5, with 10 positions matching TRBD2. The ends lost 0 bases at V and 2 bases at J; junction bases unmatched: 15. The CDR3 contains 20 residues. Germline V gene sequence: CDR1 LGHNT, CDR2 FRNRAP. The CDR3 DNA reads as TGTGCTAGTGGTTTGGTACCGGTGGGAGGACTAGCGGCGACACAAGAGACCCAGTACTTC. It codes for CASGLVPVGGLAATQETQYF.

The V call is TRBV7-9, the J call TRBJ1-2; D is unresolved. Trimming took 5 bases from V and 4 from J, leaving 8 bases between them. The CDR3 runs to 12 residues. The V gene's germline CDR1 is SEHNR and CDR2 FQNEAQ (reference sequence). The CDR3 loop reads CASSPRSYGYTF. The CDR3, as DNA: TGTGCCAGCAGCCCACGGTCCTATGGCTACACCTTC.

V is TRBV10-3 and J is TRBJ1-2; D gene ambiguous. The germline gives CDR1 ENHRY, CDR2 SYGVKD. Trimming left V 3 bases short and J 4 bases short, with 15 bases between. This CDR3 is built from 15 residues. The CDR3 region is CAISEGRETVYGYTF. DNA for the CDR3: TGTGCCATCAGTGAAGGGAGGGAAACGGTCTATGGCTACACCTTC.

The chain links TRBV7-3 to TRBJ2-5, with 8 bases identical to TRBD1. The CDR3 consists of 16 residues. The ends lost 2 bases at V and 2 bases at J; junction bases unmatched: 7. Germline-derived CDR1 and CDR2 are SGHTA and FQGTGA. The CDR3 is CASSLGSGTGQETQYF. CDR3 bases: TGTGCCAGCAGCTTAGGTTCTGGGACAGGTCAAGAGACCCAGTACTTC.

This chain connects TRBV7-9 to TRBJ1-1, with D perhaps TRBD1 (5 bases). This CDR3 is 15 amino acids long. The V and J ends lost 1 base and 6 bases respectively, with 15 bases between them. Germline V gene data show CDR1 as SEHNR and CDR2 as FQNEAQ (reference sequence). The CDR3 sequence: CASSLGDSSRAEAFF. CDR3 nucleotides: TGTGCCAGCAGCTTAGGGGACTCCTCTCGAGCTGAAGCTTTCTTT. Full variable domain (rest looked up from reference TRBV7-9 and TRBJ1-1): DTGVSQNPRHKITKRGQNVTFRCDPISEHNRLYWYRQTLGQGPEFLTYFQNEAQLEKSRLLSDRFSAERPKGSFSTLEIQRTEQGDSAMYLCASSLGDSSRAEAFFGQGTRLTVV.

The chain combines TRBV30 with TRBJ2-7; D possibly matches TRBD1 or TRBD2 (5 bases each). V shed 8 bases and J shed 2 bases, with 16 bases lying between them. Germline V gene sequence: CDR1 GTSNPN, CDR2 SVGIG (reference sequence). This CDR3 is built from 13 residues. The CDR3 DNA follows: TGTGCCGGGACCGGTGGGCGAACCTACGAGCAGTACGTC. Translated, it gives CAGTGGRTYEQYV.